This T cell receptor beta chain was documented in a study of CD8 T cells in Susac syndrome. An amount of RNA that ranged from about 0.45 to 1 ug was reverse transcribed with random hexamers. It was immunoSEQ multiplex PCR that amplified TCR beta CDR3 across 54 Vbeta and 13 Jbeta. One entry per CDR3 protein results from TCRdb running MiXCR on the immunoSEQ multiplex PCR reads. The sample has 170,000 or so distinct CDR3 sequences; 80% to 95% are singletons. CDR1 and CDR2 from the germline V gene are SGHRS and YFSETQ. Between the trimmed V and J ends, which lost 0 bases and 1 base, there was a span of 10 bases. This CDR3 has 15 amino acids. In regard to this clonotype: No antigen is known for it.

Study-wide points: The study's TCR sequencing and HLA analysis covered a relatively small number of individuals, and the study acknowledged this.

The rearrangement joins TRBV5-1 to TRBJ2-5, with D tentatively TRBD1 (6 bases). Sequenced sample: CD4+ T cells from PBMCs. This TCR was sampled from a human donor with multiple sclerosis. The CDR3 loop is CASSLADRIQETQYF. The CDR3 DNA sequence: TGCGCCAGCAGCTTGGCCGACAGGATCCAAGAGACCCAGTACTTC.